These 28 T cell receptor beta chains were all obtained from the same sample, sequenced in a study of neoadjuvant nivolumab and ipilimumab in lung cancer. TCRdb's table, derived via immunoSEQ multiplex PCR, lists solely in-frame clones and lacks some. The table lists 40,000 to 60,000 clones, about 89% of them singletons, with about 3.5% in the top ten. The specimen was blood, collected before neoadjuvant nivolumab, alone or with ipilimumab. The receptors were gathered from an adult with non-small cell lung cancer. Some clones in this sample may be carry-over from other donors' samples.

This clone was observed once. This chain joins TRBV5-4 and TRBJ2-7, with TRBD1 matching 7 bases. Germline V gene sequence: CDR1 SGHNT, CDR2 YYREEE (reference sequence). V dropped 3 bases and J dropped 5; count of bases not matched to a gene: 11. CDR3 length: 15 residues. The CDR3 loop reads CASSSSETGWNEQYF. In nucleotides, the CDR3 is TGTGCCAGCAGCTCCTCCGAGACAGGGTGGAACGAGCAGTACTTC.

This clone came up once. This chain uses TRBV10-2 with TRBJ2-2; the D gene could be TRBD1 or TRBD2 (5 bases each). The CDR3 extends over 15 amino acids. V lost 2 bases and J lost 7, with 14 bases in between. Per the germline V gene, CDR1 is WSHSY and CDR2 is SAAADI. The CDR3 nucleotides read TGCGCCAGCAGTGAGGGGACCGCGACGAACGGGGAGCTGTTTTTT. Its translation: CASSEGTATNGELFF.

The chain has TRBV15 and TRBJ2-7; tentatively, D is TRBD2 (5 bases). Germline CDR1 and CDR2: LNHNV and YYDKDF (reference sequence). Trimming shortened V by 1 base and J by 0 bases, and 7 bases separated the two germline ends. The CDR3 consists of 14 residues. The CDR3 sequence is CATSRVGSSYEQYF. In nucleotides, the CDR3 is TGTGCCACCAGCAGAGTGGGGAGCTCCTACGAGCAGTACTTC.

V and J are TRBV9 and TRBJ2-5; D uncertain. The CDR3 has 12 amino acids. From germline, CDR1 is SGDLS and CDR2 YYNGEE. With 3 bases removed from V and 4 bases from J, the gap between germline ends came to 7 bases. The CDR3 here is CASSAPRETQYF. The CDR3 coding sequence is TGTGCCAGCAGCGCCCCCAGAGAGACCCAGTACTTC.

V and J are TRBV19 and TRBJ2-1; a weak D match, TRBD2 (6 bases). The CDR3 extends over 15 amino acids. Trimming removed 5 bases at V and 1 base at J, with 12 bases between. Per germline, CDR1 LNHDA and CDR2 SQIVND (reference sequence). CDR3 in amino acids: CASSPVEGSYNEQFF. The CDR3 region has the DNA TGTGCCAGTAGTCCCGTGGAGGGGTCCTACAATGAGCAGTTCTTC.

V is TRBV30 and J is TRBJ2-3; no clear D. CDR3 length: 14 amino acids. Germline V lookup: CDR1 GTSNPN, CDR2 SVGIG (reference sequence). Trimming took 0 bases from V and 1 from J, leaving 8 bases between them. Here the CDR3 DNA reads TGTGCCTGGAGTGTAGGCCCCCGCACAGATACGCAGTATTTT. Amino acid sequence: CAWSVGPRTDTQYF.

V and J are TRBV5-1 and TRBJ2-2; 9 nucleotides agree with TRBD1. The CDR3 spans 16 residues. The V gene end was trimmed by 4 bases and the J gene end by 5 bases; junction bases not matched to a gene: 9. The germline CDR1 and CDR2 sequences are SGHRS and YFSETQ. The CDR3 region is CASSHDRGSTTGELFF. In nucleotides, the CDR3 is TGCGCCAGCAGCCACGACAGGGGGTCAACGACCGGGGAGCTGTTTTTT.

The J gene is TRBJ2-1, the V gene TRBV11-2, with no clear D. The V gene lost 1 base and the J gene lost 4 bases, with 17 bases spanning the gap. The germline V gene encodes CDR1 SGHAT and CDR2 FQNNGV. The CDR3 runs 17 residues. CDR3 nucleotide sequence: TGTGCCAGCAGCTTAGCCCCCATAGGCGGAACTTACAATGAGCAGTTCTTC. Translating it yields CASSLAPIGGTYNEQFF.

The rearrangement joins TRBV6-1 to TRBJ2-7; no reliable D call. This CDR3 is 12 amino acids long. Deletions cut 5 bases from V and 3 bases from J, with 8 bases between. CDR1 and CDR2 (germline): MNHNS, SASEGT. CDR3 DNA: TGTGCCAGCAGTTGGCTGTACTACGAGCAGTACTTC. It specifies CASSWLYYEQYF.

This chain connects TRBV5-1 to TRBJ2-1; 7 bases align to TRBD2. Germline trimming cut 1 base from V and 7 bases from J; bases unmatched to any gene: 14. The V gene's germline CDR1 is SGHRS and CDR2 YFSETQ. This CDR3 is built from 17 residues. In DNA form, the CDR3 reads TGCGCCAGCAGCTTGTCCTCAGCTAGCGGTCCCATTAATGAGCAGTTCTTC. This translates into CASSLSSASGPINEQFF.

The genes are TRBV2 and TRBJ1-1; 9 bases are shared with TRBD1. The CDR3 is 18 amino acids. V was clipped by 0 bases and J by 3 bases; unmatched bases: 11. Germline V gives CDR1 SNHLY, CDR2 FYNNEI. As DNA, the CDR3 is TGTGCCAGCAGTGAAGCGCAAAATTGGGACAGGGCGGACACTGAAGCTTTCTTT. Residues: CASSEAQNWDRADTEAFF.

J is TRBJ2-7 and V is TRBV28; TRBD2 might be the D (6 bases). The V gene lost 6 bases and the J gene lost 3 bases, with 12 bases spanning the gap. Germline lookup yields CDR1 MDHEN and CDR2 SYDVKM. The CDR3 covers 13 residues. Here the CDR3 reads CASSPGLHYEQYF. CDR3 sequence (DNA): TGTGCCAGCAGCCCGGGACTGCACTACGAGCAGTACTTC.

J is TRBJ2-3 and V is TRBV5-1; 7 bases agree with TRBD1. CDR3 size: 15 residues. Trimming at V came to 2 bases and at J to 0 bases, leaving 3 bases not matched to a gene. CDR1 is SGHRS and CDR2 is YFSETQ in the germline V gene. In DNA, the CDR3 is TGCGCCAGCAGCTTTACAGGGGCAAGCACAGATACGCAGTATTTT. Its translation is CASSFTGASTDTQYF.

The chain combines TRBV27 with TRBJ2-2; the match to TRBD2 covers 13 bases. Per germline, CDR1 MNHEY and CDR2 SMNVEV (reference sequence). With V trimmed by 2 bases and J by 5 bases, 5 bases remained unmatched. The CDR3 is 17 residues long. DNA of the CDR3: TGTGCCAGCAGTTTAACTAGCGGGAGGGTTGGGACCGGGGAGCTGTTTTTT. Its protein is CASSLTSGRVGTGELFF.

The genes are TRBV6-5 and TRBJ1-1; the D is unclear. The CDR3 is made up of 14 amino acids. Germline CDR1 reads MNHEY; CDR2 reads SVGAGI. V was clipped by 6 bases and J by 0 bases, with 11 bases between them. CDR3 nucleotides: TGTGCCAGCAGGTCTGGAGTCCTGAACACTGAAGCTTTCTTT. The encoded protein is CASRSGVLNTEAFF.

The chain has TRBV5-1 and TRBJ2-7; the match to TRBD2 covers 9 bases. Per the germline V gene, CDR1 is SGHRS and CDR2 is YFSETQ. This CDR3 comprises 15 residues. V lost 0 bases and J lost 1; bases outside the gene matches: 2. CDR3 in amino acids: CASSLVAGGSYEQYF. The CDR3 nucleotides read TGCGCCAGCAGCTTGGTTGCGGGAGGGTCCTACGAGCAGTACTTC.

The chain couples TRBV10-3 to TRBJ2-5; 7 bases map to TRBD2. Trimming took 6 bases from V and 4 from J; bases not matched to a gene: 8. Germline V gene data show CDR1 as ENHRY and CDR2 as SYGVKD. The CDR3 consists of 14 residues. As DNA, the CDR3 is TGTGCCATCAGGAGGGACCCGGGAGGAGAGACCCAGTACTTC. Encoded protein: CAIRRDPGGETQYF.

The rearrangement joins TRBV7-2 to TRBJ2-3; D unresolved. The length of the CDR3 is 14 residues. In germline, CDR1 is SGHTA, CDR2 FQGNSA. Between the trimmed V and J ends, which lost 5 bases and 6 bases, there was a span of 15 bases. The CDR3 region has the DNA TGTGCCAGCAGCCCGCCCCCGATGAGTGATACGCAGTATTTT. This sequence encodes CASSPPPMSDTQYF.

The CDR3 nucleotides are TGTGCCAGCAGGATTAGCTACAATGAGCAGTTCTTC. Translated, it gives CASRISYNEQFF. V usage is TRBV11-2 and J usage is TRBJ2-1; D is ambiguous. V dropped 6 bases and J dropped 3 bases, with 6 bases sitting between them. Germline values: CDR1 SGHAT, CDR2 FQNNGV. The CDR3 spans 12 residues.

The CDR3 sequence: CASSLAGVTDTQYF. The CDR3 DNA reads TGCGCCAGCAGCTTGGCGGGGGTCACAGATACGCAGTATTTT. V gene TRBV5-1 combines with J gene TRBJ2-3; TRBD2 is a possible D gene (6 bases). CDR1 is SGHRS, CDR2 YFSETQ, per germline. CDR3 length equals 14 residues. The germline V and J ends were trimmed by 0 bases and 2 bases, with 7 bases remaining between them.

This chain joins TRBV7-2 and TRBJ2-1, with unresolved D. V was clipped by 1 base and J by 7 bases, with 14 bases between them. CDR1 and CDR2 (germline): SGHTA, FQGNSA. The CDR3 is 15 amino acids. CDR3 bases: TGTGCCAGCAGCTTAGGTCCCACCTATTCAAATGAGCAGTTCTTC. Translating it yields CASSLGPTYSNEQFF.

V usage is TRBV7-8 and J usage is TRBJ2-5; perhaps TRBD2 as D (5 bases). CDR3 length: 14 amino acids. CDR1 is SGHVS and CDR2 is FQNEAQ in the germline V gene. V was trimmed by 4 bases and J by 9 bases, leaving 18 bases between them. CDR3 nucleotide sequence: TGTGCCAGCAGCTCTCCCCCGCTAGAGAGGGCCCAGTACTTC. As protein: CASSSPPLERAQYF.

This chain links TRBV5-4 with TRBJ2-3, with 9 bases identical to TRBD1. This CDR3 comprises 16 residues. Germline CDR1 and CDR2: SGHNT and YYREEE (reference sequence). With 3 bases clipped from V and 0 bases from J, the junction kept 5 bases outside the gene matches. The CDR3 nucleotides read TGTGCCAGCAGCTCTGGACAGGGGTGGAGCACAGATACGCAGTATTTT. Amino acids: CASSSGQGWSTDTQYF. The full variable domain, its missing parts supplied by reference TRBV5-4 and TRBJ2-3, is ETGVTQSPTHLIKTRGQQVTLRCSSQSGHNTVSWYQQALGQGPQFIFQYYREEENGRGNFPPRFSGLQFPNYSSELNVNALELDDSALYLCASSSGQGWSTDTQYFGPGTRLTVL.

V usage is TRBV11-2 and J usage is TRBJ2-5; 13 nucleotides align to TRBD2. Germline assignment: CDR1 SGHAT and CDR2 FQNNGV. The CDR3 totals 16 residues. V lost 5 bases and J lost 5; bases outside the gene matches: 8. The CDR3 DNA is TGTGCCAGCAGCCCCGGACTAGCGGGAGTCTTTGAGACCCAGTACTTC. It translates to CASSPGLAGVFETQYF.

This rearrangement joins TRBV11-2 to TRBJ2-5; no clear D. The V end was cut by 5 bases, the J end by 0 bases, with 10 bases between. In germline, CDR1 is SGHAT, CDR2 FQNNGV. The CDR3 is made up of 14 amino acids. The DNA of the CDR3 is TGTGCCAGCAGCGCTAACGAATACCAAGAGACCCAGTACTTC. It codes for CASSANEYQETQYF.

The V call is TRBV7-8, the J call TRBJ1-5, with a weak D call TRBD1 (5 bases). The CDR3 contains 16 residues. Looked up from germline, CDR1 is SGHVS and CDR2 is FQNEAQ. Trimming pared 7 bases from V and 4 bases from J, leaving 20 bases between. CDR3 coding DNA: TGTGCCAGCACCCTAAGAGACCGGGGGGGTAATCAGCCCCAGCATTTT. Encoded protein: CASTLRDRGGNQPQHF.

This chain uses TRBV18 with TRBJ2-7; the D gene is possibly TRBD1 (6 bases). The CDR3 is 14 amino acids. Germline V gene lookup returns CDR1 KGHSH and CDR2 LQKENI. V was shortened by 5 bases and J by 5 bases, with 16 bases between the two germline ends. DNA of the CDR3: TGTGCCAGCTCAATCCAGGGGAGAGCAGACGAGCAGTACTTC. It specifies CASSIQGRADEQYF.

The chain joins TRBV5-1 to TRBJ2-7, with D maybe TRBD2 (6 bases). The length of the CDR3 is 15 residues. Per the germline V gene, CDR1 is SGHRS and CDR2 is YFSETQ. Trimming took off 0 bases at V and 3 bases at J, with 13 bases between the two ends. CDR3 bases: TGCGCCAGCAGCTTGGTTAGGAGGGGTAACTACGAGCAGTACTTC. This sequence encodes CASSLVRRGNYEQYF.